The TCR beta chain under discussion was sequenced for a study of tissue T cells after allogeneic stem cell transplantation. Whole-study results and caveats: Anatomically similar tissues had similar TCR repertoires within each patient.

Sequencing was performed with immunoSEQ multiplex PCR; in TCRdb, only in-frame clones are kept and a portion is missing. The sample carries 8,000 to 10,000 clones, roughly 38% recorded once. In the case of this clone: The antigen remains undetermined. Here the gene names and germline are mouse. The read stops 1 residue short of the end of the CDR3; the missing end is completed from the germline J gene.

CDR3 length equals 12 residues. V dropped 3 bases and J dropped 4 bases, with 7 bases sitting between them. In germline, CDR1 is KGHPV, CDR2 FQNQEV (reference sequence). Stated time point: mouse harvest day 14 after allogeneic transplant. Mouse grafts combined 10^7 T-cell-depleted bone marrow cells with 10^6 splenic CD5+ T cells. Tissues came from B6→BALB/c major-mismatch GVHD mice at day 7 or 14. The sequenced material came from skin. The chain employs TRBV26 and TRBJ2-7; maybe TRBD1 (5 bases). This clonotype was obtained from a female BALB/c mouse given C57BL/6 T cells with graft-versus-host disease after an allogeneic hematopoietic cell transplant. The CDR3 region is CASSLGEYEQYF. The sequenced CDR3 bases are TGTGCCAGCAGTCTAGGGGAGTATGAACAGTAC.